Presented here are 8 T cell receptor beta chains from one specimen sequenced in a study of blood T cell repertoires in COVID-19. Sequenced by immunoSEQ multiplex PCR; TCRdb stores in-frame clones only, minus some. The profile shows about 210,000 clones, roughly 88% of them singletons. The sequencing input was peripheral blood. The receptors here all came from a man aged 50-59 years with active or convalescent COVID-19.

The CDR3 loop reads CASSPTTGDSNQPQHF. The CDR3 region has the DNA TGCGCCAGCAGCCCTACGACAGGGGATAGCAATCAGCCCCAGCATTTT. The V gene is TRBV5-1, the J gene TRBJ1-5, with 8 bases matching TRBD1. The CDR3 has 16 amino acids. Germline CDR1 SGHRS, CDR2 YFSETQ. Trimming at V came to 4 bases and at J to 0 bases, leaving 6 bases not matched to a gene.

The table lists this clone with a count of one. V gene TRBV5-1 combines with J gene TRBJ2-5; no clear D gene. There are 15 residues in the CDR3. The ends were cut back, 5 bases at V and 1 base at J, with 15 bases in the middle. CDR1 is SGHRS and CDR2 is YFSETQ in the germline V gene. In nucleotides, the CDR3 is TGCGCCAGCAGGGCCCCGTTGGGCGCCCAAGAGACCCAGTACTTC. Its protein product is CASRAPLGAQETQYF.

This chain uses TRBV4-1 with TRBJ1-2; 9 bases are a match to TRBD1. The CDR3 covers 16 residues. The germline V gene encodes CDR1 MGHRA and CDR2 YSYEKL. The V and J ends lost 2 bases and 2 bases, in that order; junction bases with no gene match: 6. CDR3 sequence reads: CASSQFRDRVNYGYTF. The CDR3 bases are TGCGCCAGCAGCCAATTCCGGGACAGGGTAAACTATGGCTACACCTTC.

This clone was counted between two and nine times. V gene TRBV28 combines with J gene TRBJ2-7, with TRBD2 matching over 7 bases. From germline, CDR1 is MDHEN and CDR2 SYDVKM. V trimming: 6 bases; J trimming: 9 bases; junction bases outside the gene matches: 11. CDR3 length equals 13 residues. CDR3 amino acids: CASSPRGVVGQYF. The DNA for the CDR3 is TGTGCCAGCAGCCCCCGGGGGGTCGTAGGGCAGTACTTC.

The chain employs TRBV19 and TRBJ1-1, with D possibly TRBD1 on 5 matching bases. There are 13 residues in the CDR3. Trimming took 3 bases from V and 7 from J, leaving 12 bases between them. CDR1 and CDR2 (germline): LNHDA, SQIVND (reference sequence). The chain's CDR3 is CASSIGSQGEAFF. The CDR3 coding sequence is TGTGCCAGTAGTATTGGTTCGCAGGGTGAAGCTTTCTTT.

The rearrangement joins TRBV6-6 to TRBJ1-1; no definite D call. Trimming took 2 bases from V and 7 from J, leaving 5 bases between them. The CDR3 length is 11 residues. In germline, CDR1 is MNHNY, CDR2 SVGAGI (reference sequence). CDR3 sequence: CASSYRGEAFF. DNA of the CDR3: TGTGCCAGCAGTTACCGAGGTGAAGCTTTCTTT.

The count of this clone is one. The chain employs TRBV5-4 and TRBJ2-1; TRBD2 matches at 15 bases. The V segment lost 4 bases and the J segment 6 bases; nucleotides outside the gene matches: 11. The CDR3 is 18 amino acids. Germline V CDR1 and CDR2: SGHNT, YYREEE (reference sequence). The CDR3, as DNA: TGTGCCAGCAGCACCGGGACTAGCGGGGGGCTCCTGGGCAATGAGCAGTTCTTC. It translates to CASSTGTSGGLLGNEQFF.

About this clone: Other DNA sequences in the sample encode the same CDR3. The chain employs TRBV27 and TRBJ2-1, with 11 positions matching TRBD2. CDR1 is MNHEY, CDR2 SMNVEV, per germline (reference sequence). The CDR3 has 15 amino acids. The V segment lost 6 bases and the J segment 6 bases; nucleotides outside the gene matches: 7. The CDR3 region is CASSPGLAGGNEQFF. DNA of the CDR3: TGTGCCAGCAGCCCCGGACTAGCGGGTGGCAATGAGCAGTTCTTC.